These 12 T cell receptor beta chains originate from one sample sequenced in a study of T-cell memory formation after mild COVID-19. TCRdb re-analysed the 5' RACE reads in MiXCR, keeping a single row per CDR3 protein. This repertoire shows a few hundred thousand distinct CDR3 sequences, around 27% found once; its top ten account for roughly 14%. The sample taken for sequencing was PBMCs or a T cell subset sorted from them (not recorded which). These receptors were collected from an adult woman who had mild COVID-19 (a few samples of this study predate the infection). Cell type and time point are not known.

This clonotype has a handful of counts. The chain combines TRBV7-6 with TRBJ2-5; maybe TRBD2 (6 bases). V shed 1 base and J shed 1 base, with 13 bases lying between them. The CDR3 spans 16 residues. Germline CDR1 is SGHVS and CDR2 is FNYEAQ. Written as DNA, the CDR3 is TGTGCCAGCAGCTTAGGGTCCGGGACTCTCCAAGAGACCCAGTACTTC. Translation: CASSLGSGTLQETQYF.

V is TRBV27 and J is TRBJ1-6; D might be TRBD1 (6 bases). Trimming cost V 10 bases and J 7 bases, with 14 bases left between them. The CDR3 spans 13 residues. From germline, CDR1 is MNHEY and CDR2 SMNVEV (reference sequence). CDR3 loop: CATHRTVNSPLHF. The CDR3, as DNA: TGTGCCACCCATCGGACAGTAAATTCACCCCTCCACTTT.

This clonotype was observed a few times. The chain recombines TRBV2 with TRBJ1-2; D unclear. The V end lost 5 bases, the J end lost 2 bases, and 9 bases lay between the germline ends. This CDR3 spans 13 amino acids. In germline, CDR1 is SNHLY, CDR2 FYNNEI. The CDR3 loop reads CASSPDQNYGYTF. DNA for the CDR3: TGTGCCAGCAGTCCGGACCAGAACTATGGCTACACCTTC.

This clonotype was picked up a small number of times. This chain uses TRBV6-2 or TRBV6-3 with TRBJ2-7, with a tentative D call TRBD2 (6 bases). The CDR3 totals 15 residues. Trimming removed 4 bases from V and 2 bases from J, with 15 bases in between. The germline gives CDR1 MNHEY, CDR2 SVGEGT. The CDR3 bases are TGTGCCAGCAGTTCATCCGGGACTTACACCTACGAGCAGTACTTC. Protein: CASSSSGTYTYEQYF.

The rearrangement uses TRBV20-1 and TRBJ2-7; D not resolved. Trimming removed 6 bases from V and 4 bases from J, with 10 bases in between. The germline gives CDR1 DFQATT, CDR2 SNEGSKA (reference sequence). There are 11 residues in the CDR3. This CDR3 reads CSAPNGYEQYF. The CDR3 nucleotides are TGCAGTGCACCCAATGGGTACGAGCAGTACTTC.

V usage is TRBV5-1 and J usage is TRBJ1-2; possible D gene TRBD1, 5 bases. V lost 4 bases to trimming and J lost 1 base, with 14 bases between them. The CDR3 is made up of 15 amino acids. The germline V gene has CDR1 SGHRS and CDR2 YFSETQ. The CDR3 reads CASSLRDGHNYGYTF. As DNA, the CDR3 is TGCGCCAGCAGCCTCCGGGACGGGCATAACTATGGCTACACCTTC.

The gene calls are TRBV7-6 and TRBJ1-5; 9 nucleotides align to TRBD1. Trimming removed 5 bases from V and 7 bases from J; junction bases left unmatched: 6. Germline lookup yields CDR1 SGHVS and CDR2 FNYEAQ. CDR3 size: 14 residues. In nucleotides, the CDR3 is TGTGCCAGCAGCCCTACAGGGGGCGACCAGCCCCAGCATTTT. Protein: CASSPTGGDQPQHF. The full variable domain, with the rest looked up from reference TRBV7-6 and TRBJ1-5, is GAGVSQSPRYKVTKRGQDVALRCDPISGHVSLYWYRQALGQGPEFLTYFNYEAQQDKSGLPNDRFSAERPEGSISTLTIQRTEQRDSAMYRCASSPTGGDQPQHFGDGTRLSIL.

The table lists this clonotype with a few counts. CDR3 loop: CASSELGLAGTTYEQYF. In nucleotides, the CDR3 is TGTGCCAGCAGTGAATTGGGACTAGCGGGGACTACCTACGAGCAGTACTTC. The rearrangement uses TRBV6-1 and TRBJ2-7; TRBD2 agrees at 13 bases. V lost 2 bases, J lost 2 bases, and 6 bases stayed unmatched. In germline, CDR1 is MNHNS, CDR2 SASEGT. The CDR3 is 17 amino acids.

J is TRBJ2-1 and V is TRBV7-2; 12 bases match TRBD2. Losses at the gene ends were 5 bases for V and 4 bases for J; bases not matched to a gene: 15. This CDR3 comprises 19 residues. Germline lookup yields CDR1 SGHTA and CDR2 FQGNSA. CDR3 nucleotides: TGTGCCAGCAGCGCCCGAGGACTAGCGGGACTTCCACGTTACAATGAGCAGTTCTTC. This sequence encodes CASSARGLAGLPRYNEQFF.

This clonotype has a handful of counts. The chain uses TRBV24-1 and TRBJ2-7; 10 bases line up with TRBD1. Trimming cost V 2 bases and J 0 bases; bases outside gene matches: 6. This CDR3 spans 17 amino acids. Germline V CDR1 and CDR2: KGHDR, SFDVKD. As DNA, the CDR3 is TGTGCCACCAGTGATTCCCCCGGGACAGGGGACTCCTACGAGCAGTACTTC. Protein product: CATSDSPGTGDSYEQYF.

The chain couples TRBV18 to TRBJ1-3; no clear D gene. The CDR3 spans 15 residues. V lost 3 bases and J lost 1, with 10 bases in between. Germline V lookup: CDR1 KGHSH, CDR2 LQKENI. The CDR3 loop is CASSPKAGSGNTIYF. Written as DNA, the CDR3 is TGTGCCAGCTCACCTAAGGCGGGGTCTGGAAACACCATATATTTT.

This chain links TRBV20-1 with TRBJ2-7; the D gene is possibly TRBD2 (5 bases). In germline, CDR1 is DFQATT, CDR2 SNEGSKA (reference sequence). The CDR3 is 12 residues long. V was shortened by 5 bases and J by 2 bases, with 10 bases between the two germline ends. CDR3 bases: TGCAGTGCTGGTAGCGTAGCCTACGAGCAGTACTTC. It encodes CSAGSVAYEQYF.